The 4 T cell receptor beta chains below all came from one sample that was sequenced in a study of blood T cell repertoires in COVID-19. TCRdb keeps only in-frame clones here, not all; method: immunoSEQ multiplex PCR. The sample lists 250,000 to 350,000 clones, around 84% seen once, with more than 9% in the top ten. The specimen sequenced was PBMCs or T cells enriched from blood (not recorded which). These receptors all come from a young woman who had recovered from COVID-19.

The rearrangement links TRBV19 to TRBJ2-3; 9 bases map to TRBD2. The CDR3 runs to 16 residues. Trimming cost V 1 base and J 3 bases; bases outside gene matches: 5. The V gene's germline CDR1 is LNHDA and CDR2 SQIVND (reference sequence). The CDR3 region has the DNA TGTGCCAGTAGTATAGCTGGCGGGGGGGCAACAGATACGCAGTATTTT. It yields the protein CASSIAGGGATDTQYF.

Here the CDR3 DNA reads TGTGCTAGTGGTTACCGACAGGGGGCCACCGGGGAGCTGTTTTTT. Amino acid sequence: CASGYRQGATGELFF. The V and J genes are TRBV12-5 and TRBJ2-2; 10 nucleotides match TRBD1. With V trimmed by 4 bases and J by 4 bases, 3 bases remained unmatched. The CDR3 totals 15 residues. Per germline, CDR1 LGHNT and CDR2 FRNRAP.

The chain carries TRBV7-3 and TRBJ1-5; D unclear. This CDR3 comprises 13 residues. V shed 2 bases and J shed 7 bases, with 9 bases lying between them. From germline, CDR1 is SGHTA and CDR2 FQGTGA. The CDR3 reads CASSLGPGQPQHF. In DNA, the CDR3 is TGTGCCAGCAGCTTAGGGCCGGGACAGCCCCAGCATTTT.

The chain combines TRBV6-5 with TRBJ2-7, with D possibly matching TRBD2 (7 bases). V was cut by 8 bases and J by 6 bases, with 14 bases left in between. The V gene's germline CDR1 is MNHEY and CDR2 SVGAGI. The length of the CDR3 is 12 residues. CDR3 bases: TGTGCCAGCTGGGGGGGCGGGTCCGAGCAGTACTTC. This encodes CASWGGGSEQYF.